This T cell receptor beta chain was captured in a study of blood T cells in healthy people across ages. Primers used in a second PCR of roughly 6 to 11 cycles were a sample-barcoded 5' primer and a J-beta primer mix. TCRdb re-analysed the 5' RACE reads in MiXCR, keeping a single row per CDR3 protein. Here the sample spans about 1.4 million distinct CDR3 sequences, around 59% being singletons. The germline CDR1 and CDR2 sequences are MNHEY and SVGEGT. This CDR3 contains 20 residues. Losses at the gene ends were 0 bases for V and 7 bases for J; bases not matched to a gene: 19. Sequencing used blood. The receptor comes from a man younger than 35 in good health. The V call is TRBV6-2 or TRBV6-3, the J call TRBJ2-1; 9 nucleotides align to TRBD2. CDR3 amino acids: CASSYSTQSGGGLAKNEQFF. The CDR3 DNA is TGTGCCAGCAGTTACTCGACACAATCAGGTGGGGGACTAGCTAAAAATGAGCAGTTCTTC.